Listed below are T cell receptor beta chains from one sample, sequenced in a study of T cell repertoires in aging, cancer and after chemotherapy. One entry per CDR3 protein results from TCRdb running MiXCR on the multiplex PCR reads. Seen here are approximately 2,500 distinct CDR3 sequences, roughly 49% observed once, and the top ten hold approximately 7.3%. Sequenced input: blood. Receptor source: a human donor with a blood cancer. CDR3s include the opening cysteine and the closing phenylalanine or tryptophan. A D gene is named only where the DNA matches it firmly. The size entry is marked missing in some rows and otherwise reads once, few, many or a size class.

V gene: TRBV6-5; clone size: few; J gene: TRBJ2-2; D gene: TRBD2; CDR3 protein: CASRRTGSGGKTGELFF; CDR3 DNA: TGTGCCAGCAGGAGGACGGGAAGCGGGGGGAAGACCGGGGAGCTGTTTTTT
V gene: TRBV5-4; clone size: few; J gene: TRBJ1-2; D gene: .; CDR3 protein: CASSSTGYYTF; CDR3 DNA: TGTGCCAGCAGCTCGACGGGTTACTACACCTTC
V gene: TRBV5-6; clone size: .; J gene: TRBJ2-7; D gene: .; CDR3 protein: CASRTATYSYEQYF; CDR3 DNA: TGTGCCAGTAGAACAGCAACCTATTCCTACGAGCAGTACTTC
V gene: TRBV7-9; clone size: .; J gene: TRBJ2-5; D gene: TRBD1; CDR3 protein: CASSSGTGGETQYF; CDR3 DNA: TGTGCCAGCAGCTCCGGGACAGGGGGGGAGACCCAGTACTTC
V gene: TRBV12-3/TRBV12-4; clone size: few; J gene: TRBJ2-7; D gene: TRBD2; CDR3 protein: CASSVSGSGSYEQYF; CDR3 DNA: TGTGCCAGCAGTGTTAGCGGGAGCGGCTCCTACGAGCAGTACTTC
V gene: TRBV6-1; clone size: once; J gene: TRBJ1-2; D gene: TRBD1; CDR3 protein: CASSASIGQGYGYTF; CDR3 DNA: TGTGCCAGCAGTGCATCCATCGGACAGGGCTATGGCTACACCTTC
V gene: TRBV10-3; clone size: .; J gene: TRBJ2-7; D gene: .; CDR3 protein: CAISYGNIPVATYEQYF; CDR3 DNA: TGTGCCATCAGCTACGGCAACATCCCCGTCGCAACGTACGAGCAGTACTTC
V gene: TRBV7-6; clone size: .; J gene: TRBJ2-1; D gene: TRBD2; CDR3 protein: CASSSLRGGKGTYNEQFF; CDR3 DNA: TGTGCCAGCAGCTCCTTGCGGGGGGGCAAAGGGACCTACAATGAGCAGTTCTTC
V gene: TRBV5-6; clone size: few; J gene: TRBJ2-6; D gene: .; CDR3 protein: CASSRGLYSGANVLTF; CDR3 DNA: TGTGCCAGCAGCCGGGGCCTCTACTCTGGGGCCAACGTCCTGACTTTC
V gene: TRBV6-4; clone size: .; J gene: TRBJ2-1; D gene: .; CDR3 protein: CASSDRTGEQFF; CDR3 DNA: TGTGCCAGCAGTGATAGGACCGGTGAGCAGTTCTTC
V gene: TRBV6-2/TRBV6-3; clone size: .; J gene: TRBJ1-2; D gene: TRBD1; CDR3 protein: CASSTTGAGYTF; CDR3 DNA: TGTGCCAGCAGCACTACAGGGGCTGGCTACACCTTC
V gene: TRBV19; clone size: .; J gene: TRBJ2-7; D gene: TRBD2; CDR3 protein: CASSIVAGGSYEQYF; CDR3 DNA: TGTGCCAGTAGTATCGTAGCGGGCGGTTCCTACGAGCAGTACTTC
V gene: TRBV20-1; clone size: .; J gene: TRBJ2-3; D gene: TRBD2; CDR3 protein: CSARDGLAPSTDTQYF; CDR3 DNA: TGCAGTGCTAGGGACGGACTAGCGCCTAGCACAGATACGCAGTATTTT
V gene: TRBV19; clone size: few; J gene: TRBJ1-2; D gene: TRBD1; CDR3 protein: CASSIGQGMGGYTF; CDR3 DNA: TGTGCCAGTAGTATTGGACAGGGGATGGGTGGCTACACCTTC
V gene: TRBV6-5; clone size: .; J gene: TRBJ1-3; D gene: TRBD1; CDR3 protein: CASSTGQGIGNTIYF; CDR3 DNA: TGTGCCAGCAGCACGGGACAGGGGATCGGAAACACCATATATTTT
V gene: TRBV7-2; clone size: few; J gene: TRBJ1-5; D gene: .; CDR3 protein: CASSKTAAYQPQHF; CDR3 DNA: TGTGCCAGCAGTAAGACGGCAGCTTATCAGCCCCAGCATTTT
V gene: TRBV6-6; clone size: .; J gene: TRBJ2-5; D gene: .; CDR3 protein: CASSYLGRETQYF; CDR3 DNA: TGTGCCAGCAGTTACTTGGGGCGGGAGACCCAGTACTTC
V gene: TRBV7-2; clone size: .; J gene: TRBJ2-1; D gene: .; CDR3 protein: CASSLVDWGAYNEQFF; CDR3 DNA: TGTGCCAGCAGCTTAGTGGACTGGGGGGCTTACAATGAGCAGTTCTTC
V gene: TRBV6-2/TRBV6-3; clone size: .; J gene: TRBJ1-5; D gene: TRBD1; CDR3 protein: CASSHGRGTGGYGNNQPQHF; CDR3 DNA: TGTGCCAGCAGTCACGGACGCGGGACAGGAGGTTATGGGAACAATCAGCCCCAGCATTTT
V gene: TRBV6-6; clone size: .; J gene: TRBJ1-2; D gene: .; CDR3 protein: CASSEDSIYGYTF; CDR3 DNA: TGTGCCAGCAGTGAGGACAGCATCTATGGCTACACCTTC
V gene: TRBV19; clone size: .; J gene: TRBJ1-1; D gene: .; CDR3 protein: CASSPTTSEAFF; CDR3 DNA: TGTGCCAGTAGTCCTACAACGTCTGAAGCTTTCTTT
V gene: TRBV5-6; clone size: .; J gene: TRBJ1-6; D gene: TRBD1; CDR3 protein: CASSFTGTGRNSPLHF; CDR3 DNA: TGTGCCAGCAGCTTTACCGGGACAGGGCGTAATTCACCCCTCCACTTT
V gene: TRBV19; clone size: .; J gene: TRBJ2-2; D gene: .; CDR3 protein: CASEAYNTGELFF; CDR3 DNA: TGTGCCAGTGAGGCCTATAACACCGGGGAGCTGTTTTTT
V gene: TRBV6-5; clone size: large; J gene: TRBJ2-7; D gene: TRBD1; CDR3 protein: CASSPGQGFSYEQYF; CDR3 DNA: TGTGCCAGCAGTCCGGGACAGGGATTCTCCTACGAGCAGTACTTC
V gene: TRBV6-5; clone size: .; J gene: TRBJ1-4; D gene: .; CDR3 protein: CASSYRRAGTEKLFF; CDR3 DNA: TGTGCCAGCAGTTACCGTCGGGCAGGGACCGAAAAACTGTTTTTT
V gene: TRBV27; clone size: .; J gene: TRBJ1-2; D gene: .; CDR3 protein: CASKLTGQYGYTF; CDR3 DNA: TGTGCCAGCAAACTAACAGGACAATATGGCTACACCTTC
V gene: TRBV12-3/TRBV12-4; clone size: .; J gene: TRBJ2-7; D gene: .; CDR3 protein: CASSPQGYEQYF; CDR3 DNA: TGTGCCAGCAGCCCCCAGGGCTACGAGCAGTACTTC
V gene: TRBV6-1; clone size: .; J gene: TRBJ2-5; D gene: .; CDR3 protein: CASSEYGETQYF; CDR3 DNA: TGTGCCAGCAGTGAATACGGGGAGACCCAGTACTTC
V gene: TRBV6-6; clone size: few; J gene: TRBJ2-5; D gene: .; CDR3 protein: CASSPNGETQYF; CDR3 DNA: TGTGCCAGCAGTCCCAATGGTGAGACCCAGTACTTC
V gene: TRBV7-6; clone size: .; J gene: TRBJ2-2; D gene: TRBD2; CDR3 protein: CASSPSLAGVGGELFF; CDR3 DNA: TGTGCCAGCAGCCCCTCCCTAGCGGGAGTAGGCGGGGAGCTGTTTTTT
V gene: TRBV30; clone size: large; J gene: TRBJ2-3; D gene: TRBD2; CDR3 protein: CAWSVNVLAGGTYF; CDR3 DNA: TGTGCCTGGAGTGTAAATGTACTAGCGGGAGGGACTTATTTT
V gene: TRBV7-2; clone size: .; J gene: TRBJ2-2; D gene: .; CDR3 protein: CASSSSPFRRGRGTGELFF; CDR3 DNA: TGTGCCAGCAGCTCAAGTCCCTTTAGGCGGGGTCGGGGGACCGGGGAGCTGTTTTTT
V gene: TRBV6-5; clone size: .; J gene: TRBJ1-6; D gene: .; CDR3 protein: CASSGGQTSYNSPLHF; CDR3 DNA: TGTGCCAGCAGTGGTGGACAAACTTCCTATAATTCACCCCTCCACTTT
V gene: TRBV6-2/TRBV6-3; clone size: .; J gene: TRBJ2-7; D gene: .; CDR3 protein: CASSYPPGLSSSYEQYF; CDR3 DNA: TGTGCCAGCAGTTACCCGCCGGGACTCTCCAGCTCCTACGAGCAGTACTTC
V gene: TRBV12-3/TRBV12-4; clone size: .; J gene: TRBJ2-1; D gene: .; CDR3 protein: CASSFTNEQFF; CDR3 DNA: TGTGCCAGCAGTTTTACGAATGAGCAGTTCTTC
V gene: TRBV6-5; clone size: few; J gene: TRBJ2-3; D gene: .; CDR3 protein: CASSPAQVTDTQYF; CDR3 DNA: TGTGCCAGCAGCCCCGCACAGGTCACAGATACGCAGTATTTT
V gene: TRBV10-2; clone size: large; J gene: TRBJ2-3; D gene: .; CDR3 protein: CASSETETDTQYF; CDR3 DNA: TGCGCCAGCAGTGAGACAGAGACAGATACGCAGTATTTT
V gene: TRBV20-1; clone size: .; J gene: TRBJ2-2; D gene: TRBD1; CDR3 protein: CSASHRGNTGELFF; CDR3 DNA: TGCAGTGCTTCCCACAGGGGGAACACCGGGGAGCTGTTTTTT
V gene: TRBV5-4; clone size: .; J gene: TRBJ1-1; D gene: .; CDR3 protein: CASSLGGGIREAFF; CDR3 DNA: TGTGCCAGCAGCCTAGGAGGGGGGATTCGCGAAGCTTTCTTT
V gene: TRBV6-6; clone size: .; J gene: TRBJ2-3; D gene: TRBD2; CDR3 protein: CASNIRGGPPDTQYF; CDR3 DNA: TGTGCCAGCAATATTCGGGGGGGGCCCCCAGATACGCAGTATTTT
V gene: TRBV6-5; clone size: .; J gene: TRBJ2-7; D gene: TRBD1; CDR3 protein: CASSMRTGGLYEQYF; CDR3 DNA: TGTGCCAGCAGCATGCGGACAGGGGGCCTGTACGAGCAGTACTTC
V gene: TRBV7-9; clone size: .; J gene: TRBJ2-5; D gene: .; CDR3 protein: CASSLREFQETQYF; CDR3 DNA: TGTGCCAGCAGCCTACGGGAGTTCCAAGAGACCCAGTACTTC
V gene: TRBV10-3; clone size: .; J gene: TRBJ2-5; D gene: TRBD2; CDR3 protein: CAISGDTSGSEETQYF; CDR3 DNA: TGTGCCATCAGTGGGGACACTAGCGGGAGTGAAGAGACCCAGTACTTC
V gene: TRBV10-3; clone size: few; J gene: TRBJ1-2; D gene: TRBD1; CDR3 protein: CAISGQGQTYGYTF; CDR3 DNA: TGTGCCATCAGTGGACAGGGGCAGACTTATGGCTACACCTTC
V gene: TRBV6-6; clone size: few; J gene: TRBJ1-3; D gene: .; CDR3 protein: CASKPGGAGNTIYF; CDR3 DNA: TGTGCCAGCAAGCCCGGGGGCGCTGGAAACACCATATATTTT
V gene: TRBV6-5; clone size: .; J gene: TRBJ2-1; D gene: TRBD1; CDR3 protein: CASSLDRISVREQFF; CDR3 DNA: TGTGCCAGCAGTTTGGACAGGATTTCGGTCAGGGAGCAGTTCTTC
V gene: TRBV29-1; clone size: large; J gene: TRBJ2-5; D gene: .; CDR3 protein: CSVEGLQETQYF; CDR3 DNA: TGCAGCGTTGAGGGACTGCAAGAGACCCAGTACTTC
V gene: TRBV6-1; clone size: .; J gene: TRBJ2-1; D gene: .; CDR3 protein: CASSDATPGSGKQFF; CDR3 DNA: TGTGCCAGCAGTGACGCGACCCCTGGGTCCGGTAAGCAGTTCTTC
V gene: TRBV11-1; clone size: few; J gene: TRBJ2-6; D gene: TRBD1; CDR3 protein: CASALGQGGSGANVLTF; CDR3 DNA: TGTGCCAGTGCTCTGGGACAGGGGGGTTCTGGGGCCAACGTCCTGACTTTC
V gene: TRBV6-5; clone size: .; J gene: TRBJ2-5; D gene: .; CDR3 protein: CASSYSEFETQYF; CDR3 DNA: TGTGCCAGCAGTTACTCGGAGTTTGAGACCCAGTACTTC
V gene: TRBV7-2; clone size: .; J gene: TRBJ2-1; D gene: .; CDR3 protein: CASSSEIYNEQFF; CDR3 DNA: TGTGCCAGCAGCTCCGAGATTTACAATGAGCAGTTCTTC
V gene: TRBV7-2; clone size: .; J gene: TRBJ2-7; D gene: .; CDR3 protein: CASSLGRAGKAYEQYF; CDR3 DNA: TGTGCCAGCAGCTTAGGGCGGGCAGGGAAAGCCTACGAGCAGTACTTC
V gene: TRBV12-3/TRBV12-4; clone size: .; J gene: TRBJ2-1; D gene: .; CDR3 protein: CASSRPIGEQFF; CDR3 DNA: TGTGCCAGCAGCCGCCCAATCGGAGAGCAGTTCTTC
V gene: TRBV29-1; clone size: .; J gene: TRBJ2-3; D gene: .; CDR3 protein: CSVDPYTDRQYF; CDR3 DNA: TGCAGCGTTGATCCTTACACAGATAGGCAGTATTTT
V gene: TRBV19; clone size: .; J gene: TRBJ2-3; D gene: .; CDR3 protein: CASSIGIGSSTDTQYF; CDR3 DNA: TGTGCCAGTAGTATTGGGATCGGGAGCTCCACAGATACGCAGTATTTT
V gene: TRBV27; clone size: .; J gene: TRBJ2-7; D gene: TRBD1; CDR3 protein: CASSFLPDRGREQYF; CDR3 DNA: TGTGCCAGCAGTTTCCTCCCGGACAGGGGAAGGGAGCAGTACTTC
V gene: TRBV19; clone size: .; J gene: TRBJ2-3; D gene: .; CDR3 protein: CASSIELTQYF; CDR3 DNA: TGTGCCAGTAGTATAGAACTTACGCAGTATTTT